A single sample gave rise to the 2 T cell receptor beta chains below, sequenced in a study of blood T cell repertoires in COVID-19 (dated by TCRdb to the early 2020s). Libraries were prepared through the immunoSEQ multiplex PCR assay. The table was pulled from immuneACCESS by TCRdb, which kept in-frame rearrangements only. Such tables lose some clones; where checked, under half of the loss comes from unresolved V genes, and the rest has no known cause. Counted in this sample were more than 9,500 clones; about 76% of them appeared once. The ten largest clones add up to over 5% of the sample. Sequencing used peripheral blood. The receptors were gathered from a man in his sixties with COVID-19, enrolled during active disease.

The V and J genes are TRBV2 and TRBJ1-2, with D perhaps TRBD1 (5 bases). CDR1 and CDR2 from the germline V gene are SNHLY and FYNNEI. Trimming took off 1 base at V and 3 bases at J, with 9 bases between the two ends. This CDR3 is 14 amino acids long. DNA of the CDR3: TGTGCCAGCAGTGAAGAGCGGGGCTACTATGGCTACACCTTC. This sequence encodes CASSEERGYYGYTF.

This rearrangement joins TRBV9 to TRBJ1-1; 10 bases match TRBD1. The ends lost 4 bases at V and 1 base at J; junction bases unmatched: 4. This CDR3 spans 15 amino acids. CDR1 SGDLS and CDR2 YYNGEE come from the germline V gene. The CDR3, as DNA: TGTGCCAGCAGCCCAAGACAGGGGGCGAACACTGAAGCTTTCTTT. Translated, it gives CASSPRQGANTEAFF. Supplemented by reference TRBV9 and TRBJ1-1, the full variable domain reads DSGVTQTPKHLITATGQRVTLRCSPRSGDLSVYWYQQSLDQGLQFLIQYYNGEERAKGNILERFSAQQFPDLHSELNLSSLELGDSALYFCASSPRQGANTEAFFGQGTRLTVV.